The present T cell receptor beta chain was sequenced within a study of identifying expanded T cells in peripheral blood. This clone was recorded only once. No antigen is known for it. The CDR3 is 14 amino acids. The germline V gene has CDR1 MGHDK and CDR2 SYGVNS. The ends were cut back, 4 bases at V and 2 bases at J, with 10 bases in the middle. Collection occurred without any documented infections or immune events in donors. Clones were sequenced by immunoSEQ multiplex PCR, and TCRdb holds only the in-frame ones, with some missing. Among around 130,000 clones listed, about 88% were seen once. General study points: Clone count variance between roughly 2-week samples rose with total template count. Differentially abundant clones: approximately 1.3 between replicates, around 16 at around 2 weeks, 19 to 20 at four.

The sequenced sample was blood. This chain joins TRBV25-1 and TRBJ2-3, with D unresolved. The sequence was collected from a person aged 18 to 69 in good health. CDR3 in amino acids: CASSAGLVTDTQYF. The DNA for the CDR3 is TGTGCCAGCAGTGCTGGTTTAGTCACAGATACGCAGTATTTT.